This TCR beta chain emerged from a study of T-cell reconstitution after alpha-beta-depleted transplantation in children. The library targeted TCRbeta and was prepared with unique molecular identifiers. TCRdb recomputed calls from the PCR reads with MiXCR, one row per CDR3 protein. The repertoire holds about 460,000 distinct CDR3 sequences, with over 9.5% as singletons. The CDR3 has 13 amino acids. Germline CDR1 reads SGHTA; CDR2 reads FQGNSA. V shed 8 bases and J shed 1 base, with 11 bases lying between them. Study-level findings and limits: One year post-transplant, T-cell counts and diversity were largely derived from T cells produced anew.

Comments on this clonotype: The antigen is undetermined.

J is TRBJ2-5 and V is TRBV7-2; D unresolved. This clonotype was obtained from a child aged 2 to 15 with inherited bone marrow failure, due to receive a stem cell transplant. Specimen: PBMCs, collected before TCRalphabeta/CD19-depleted stem cell transplant. CDR3 nucleotides: TGTGCCAGCTCCCACCCCCTCCAAGAGACCCAGTACTTC. Translated, it gives CASSHPLQETQYF.